Each of the 27 T cell receptor beta chains below was sequenced from the same sample in a study of blood T cell repertoires in COVID-19. The repertoire was sequenced with immunoSEQ multiplex PCR; TCRdb's copy has only in-frame clones and lacks some. Of 85,000 to 95,000 clones listed, 55% to 75% are singletons. The sample consisted of peripheral blood. The receptors were gathered from a woman over 75 with acute or convalescent COVID-19.

The chain joins TRBV3-1 (or the pseudogene TRBV3-2) to TRBJ1-2, with unresolved D. The germline V and J ends were trimmed by 0 bases and 2 bases, with 13 bases remaining between them. The CDR3 runs 16 residues. Germline loops: CDR1 LGHDT, CDR2 YNNKEL (reference sequence). DNA of the CDR3: TGTGCCAGCAGCCAAGATACTACCTACCCGAACTATGGCTACACCTTC. It codes for CASSQDTTYPNYGYTF.

CDR3 sequence: CASSPVGSRNIQYF. CDR3 DNA: TGCGCCAGCAGCCCCGTGGGCAGCCGAAACATTCAGTACTTC. The V call is TRBV4-1, the J call TRBJ2-4; D uncertain. CDR3 size: 14 residues. V was pared by 4 bases and J by 6 bases, with 13 bases between. Germline assignment: CDR1 MGHRA and CDR2 YSYEKL.

The chain uses TRBV6-5 and TRBJ1-2; 8 nucleotides line up with TRBD1. V dropped 7 bases and J dropped 6; count of bases not matched to a gene: 7. The CDR3 consists of 13 residues. CDR1 and CDR2 (germline): MNHEY, SVGAGI. CDR3 DNA: TGTGCCAGCAACAAAAGGACAGGGCATGGCTACACCTTC. Its protein is CASNKRTGHGYTF.

The chain uses TRBV7-3 and TRBJ2-3; no clear D gene. V lost 0 bases and J 0 bases, leaving 13 bases between the germline ends. This CDR3 is 17 amino acids long. Germline V gene data show CDR1 as SGHTA and CDR2 as FQGTGA. The CDR3 sequence: CASSLTGRITSTDTQYF. CDR3 nucleotide sequence: TGTGCCAGCAGCTTAACGGGCAGGATTACTAGCACAGATACGCAGTATTTT.

V and J are TRBV2 and TRBJ2-5; a weak D match, TRBD2 (6 bases). Looked up from germline, CDR1 is SNHLY and CDR2 is FYNNEI. This CDR3 region has 13 residues. V was pared by 8 bases and J by 5 bases, with 15 bases between. CDR3 DNA sequence: TGTGCCAGCGGCGGGGTTGGGAGGGAGACCCAGTACTTC. Residues: CASGGVGRETQYF.

J is TRBJ1-4 and V is TRBV15; D uncertain. Between the trimmed V and J ends, which lost 4 bases and 8 bases, there was a span of 17 bases. Germline CDR1 reads LNHNV; CDR2 reads YYDKDF (reference sequence). The CDR3 length is 15 residues. CDR3 DNA: TGTGCCACCAGCACCCCGACGGCGGGGTACGAAAAACTGTTTTTT. Its translation is CATSTPTAGYEKLFF.

The rearrangement uses TRBV18 and TRBJ1-2; unclear D gene. Per the germline V gene, CDR1 is KGHSH and CDR2 is LQKENI. The CDR3 runs 15 residues. The V end was cut by 1 base, the J end by 2 bases, with 11 bases between. The CDR3 here is CASSPRAGMNYGYTF. CDR3 bases: TGTGCCAGCTCACCACGGGCCGGGATGAACTATGGCTACACCTTC.

As regards this clone: An end of the junction differs from the germline gene, which may be a read error. DNA for the CDR3: TGTGCCAGCAGGGAAGGACTAGCAAGTTCGGGGACGCAGTATTTT. It translates to CASREGLASSGTQYF. This sequence joins TRBV6-1 and TRBJ2-3; 8 bases line up with TRBD2. The CDR3 totals 15 residues. Germline CDR1 MNHNS, CDR2 SASEGT.

This clone was seen just once. The V gene is TRBV4-3, the J gene TRBJ1-6; no clear D gene. This CDR3 is built from 17 residues. The germline CDR1 and CDR2 sequences are LGHNA and YSLEER. Trimming left V 6 bases short and J 0 bases short, with 15 bases between. The DNA for the CDR3 is TGCGCCAGCAGTCCTAACCCGTATAGCTCCTATAATTCACCCCTCCACTTT. It codes for CASSPNPYSSYNSPLHF.

The rearrangement uses TRBV7-2 and TRBJ2-5; D perhaps matches TRBD2 (5 bases). The CDR3 spans 12 residues. CDR1 is SGHTA, CDR2 FQGNSA, per germline. Trimming took off 4 bases at V and 5 bases at J, with 8 bases between the two ends. CDR3 bases: TGTGCCAGCAGCTCCTGGAGGGAGACCCAGTACTTC. It is translated as CASSSWRETQYF.

This chain joins TRBV12-2 and TRBJ1-4. TRBV12-2 is a recognized pseudogene. The CDR3 sequence is 13 residues long. The CDR3 reads CASRLGRSEKLFF. The DNA for the CDR3 is TGTGCAAGTCGCTTAGGGAGGAGCGAAAAACTGTTTTTT.

This clone was detected only once. This chain uses TRBV3-1 (or the pseudogene TRBV3-2) with TRBJ1-6; weak D call: TRBD1 (6 bases). From germline, CDR1 is LGHDT and CDR2 YNNKEL (reference sequence). Trimming removed 1 base from V and 7 bases from J, with 14 bases in between. The CDR3 is 16 amino acids. The DNA of the CDR3 is TGTGCCAGCAGCCAAGTCGCAGGGGTGGTGAATTCACCCCTCCACTTT. This codes for CASSQVAGVVNSPLHF.

This chain uses TRBV10-3 with TRBJ2-3; D gene uncertain. V gave up 0 bases and J gave up 1 base, with 8 bases separating them. This CDR3 comprises 15 residues. CDR1 and CDR2 (germline): ENHRY, SYGVKD. CDR3 sequence: CAISESRRGTDTQYF. CDR3 bases: TGTGCCATCAGTGAGTCTAGACGGGGCACAGATACGCAGTATTTT.

The V and J genes are TRBV5-4 and TRBJ1-2; D gene ambiguous. V lost 4 bases, J lost 5 bases, and 21 bases lay in between. The CDR3 has 16 amino acids. Germline CDR1 SGHNT, CDR2 YYREEE (reference sequence). Here the CDR3 reads CASSRPSAGGRYGYTF. Written as DNA, the CDR3 is TGTGCCAGCAGCAGACCCTCGGCGGGAGGGAGGTATGGCTACACCTTC.

The chain carries TRBV5-4 and TRBJ2-7; 9 positions agree with TRBD1. Germline assignment: CDR1 SGHNT and CDR2 YYREEE (reference sequence). This CDR3 contains 16 residues. V shed 4 bases, J shed 1 base, and the junction held 9 bases outside the gene matches. The CDR3 nucleotides are TGTGCCAGCAGCACGGCCCGGGACAGGGATTCCTACGAGCAGTACTTC. Amino acid sequence: CASSTARDRDSYEQYF.

This clone was picked up one time. In DNA, the CDR3 is TGTGCCAGCAGCCCTGCGACCGGGGAAGGCTACACCTTC. Its translation: CASSPATGEGYTF. The chain recombines TRBV7-2 with TRBJ1-2; D unclear. This CDR3 region has 13 residues. V gave up 5 bases and J gave up 8 bases, with 15 bases separating them. CDR1 is SGHTA, CDR2 FQGNSA, per germline.

This chain connects TRBV10-3 to TRBJ2-2; a possible D gene is TRBD2 (5 bases). CDR1 and CDR2 from the germline V gene are ENHRY and SYGVKD. V was shortened by 6 bases and J by 0 bases, with 8 bases between the two germline ends. There are 14 residues in the CDR3. For the CDR3, the DNA is TGTGCCATCAGGGAGGCGACGAACACCGGGGAGCTGTTTTTT. Amino acids: CAIREATNTGELFF.

This clone was found many times. V is TRBV3-1 (or the pseudogene TRBV3-2) and J is TRBJ2-1, with a weak D call TRBD1 (6 bases). V lost 3 bases and J 5 bases, leaving 14 bases between the germline ends. The V gene's germline CDR1 is LGHDT and CDR2 YNNKEL (reference sequence). The CDR3 is made up of 15 amino acids. This CDR3 is CASSHGQILDNEQFF. The CDR3 region has the DNA TGTGCCAGCAGCCACGGACAGATTCTAGACAATGAGCAGTTCTTC.

The V and J genes are TRBV18 and TRBJ1-1; possibly TRBD1 for D (5 bases). CDR3 length: 13 amino acids. Trimming left V 6 bases short and J 1 base short, with 9 bases between. The germline V gene encodes CDR1 KGHSH and CDR2 LQKENI. CDR3 sequence reads: CASSQTENTEAFF. The CDR3 coding sequence is TGTGCCAGCTCGCAGACAGAGAACACTGAAGCTTTCTTT.

This chain links TRBV5-8 with TRBJ1-2; 7 bases map to TRBD1. V dropped 4 bases and J dropped 5; count of bases not matched to a gene: 11. The CDR3 runs to 15 residues. Germline assignment: CDR1 SGHTS and CDR2 YDEGEE. CDR3 nucleotides: TGTGCCAGCAGCGTAGGGACAGCCACTCAGTATGGCTACACCTTC. Residues: CASSVGTATQYGYTF.

The chain is built from TRBV5-1 and TRBJ2-6; possibly TRBD1 for D (6 bases). V was shortened by 1 base and J by 2 bases, with 7 bases between the two germline ends. The germline V gene encodes CDR1 SGHRS and CDR2 YFSETQ. CDR3 length equals 15 residues. CDR3 DNA sequence: TGCGCCAGCAGCTTGTCAGGGGCTGGGGCCAACGTCCTGACTTTC. Translating it yields CASSLSGAGANVLTF.

V and J are TRBV20-1 and TRBJ2-1; no clear D gene. The germline V gene encodes CDR1 DFQATT and CDR2 SNEGSKA (reference sequence). Between the trimmed V and J ends, which lost 3 bases and 2 bases, there was a span of 17 bases. The CDR3 length is 16 residues. The DNA for the CDR3 is TGCAGTGCTAGTCCCCCCGTGGGCGACACCTACAATGAGCAGTTCTTC. Translating gives CSASPPVGDTYNEQFF.

The chain links TRBV19 to TRBJ1-2; 9 positions agree with TRBD1. CDR3 length: 15 residues. CDR1 and CDR2 (germline): LNHDA, SQIVND (reference sequence). V lost 3 bases, J lost 0 bases, and 2 bases stayed unmatched. The CDR3 protein is CASSIYRGPNYGYTF. DNA for the CDR3: TGTGCCAGTAGTATTTACAGGGGGCCTAACTATGGCTACACCTTC.

This clone was found a few times. The CDR3 sequence is CASSLAPGSPANYGYTF. As DNA, the CDR3 is TGTGCCAGCAGCTTAGCCCCAGGTTCGCCGGCTAACTATGGCTACACCTTC. The chain is built from TRBV7-9 and TRBJ1-2; no definite D call. The CDR3 runs 17 residues. V lost 0 bases and J 0 bases, leaving 14 bases between the germline ends. CDR1 is SEHNR and CDR2 is FQNEAQ in the germline V gene (reference sequence).

This clone was seen only a few times. V is TRBV5-1 and J is TRBJ1-5; D gene uncertain. Germline V gene data show CDR1 as SGHRS and CDR2 as YFSETQ. The CDR3 sequence is 15 residues long. Trimming shortened V by 0 bases and J by 4 bases, and 11 bases separated the two germline ends. The CDR3 loop is CASSLGVGANQPQHF. In DNA form, the CDR3 reads TGCGCCAGCAGCTTGGGGGTCGGAGCAAATCAGCCCCAGCATTTT.

J is TRBJ1-1 and V is TRBV7-2, with 7 bases matching TRBD1. V dropped 0 bases and J dropped 3; count of bases not matched to a gene: 1. CDR3 length equals 14 residues. Per the germline V gene, CDR1 is SGHTA and CDR2 is FQGNSA. The DNA of the CDR3 is TGTGCCAGCAGCTTAGCGACAGGGTACACTGAAGCTTTCTTT. It yields the protein CASSLATGYTEAFF.

The chain joins TRBV6-6 to TRBJ2-1, with D maybe TRBD1 (5 bases). Germline V gene sequence: CDR1 MNHNY, CDR2 SVGAGI (reference sequence). The length of the CDR3 is 12 residues. V was trimmed by 5 bases and J by 5 bases, leaving 7 bases between them. The CDR3 sequence is CASSRQNNEQFF. CDR3 DNA sequence: TGTGCCAGCAGTCGACAGAACAATGAGCAGTTCTTC.